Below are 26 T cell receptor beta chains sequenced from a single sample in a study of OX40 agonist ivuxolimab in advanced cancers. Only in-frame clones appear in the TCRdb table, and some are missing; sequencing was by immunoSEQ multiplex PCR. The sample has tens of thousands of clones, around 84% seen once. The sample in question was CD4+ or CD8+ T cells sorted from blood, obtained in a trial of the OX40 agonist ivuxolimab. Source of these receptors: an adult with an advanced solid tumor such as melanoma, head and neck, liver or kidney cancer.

Here the CDR3 reads CASTPGKGANTGELFF. The CDR3 bases are TGTGCCAGCACCCCTGGAAAGGGAGCGAACACCGGGGAGCTGTTTTTT. The chain employs TRBV28 and TRBJ2-2; the D gene is possibly TRBD2 (5 bases). The germline V and J ends were trimmed by 7 bases and 0 bases, with 15 bases remaining between them. Germline V lookup: CDR1 MDHEN, CDR2 SYDVKM. The CDR3 sequence is 16 residues long.

The CDR3 nucleotides are TGTGCCAGCTACAGGGAGGACACCGGGGAGCTGTTTTTT. Translation: CASYREDTGELFF. The V gene is TRBV19, the J gene TRBJ2-2, with D possibly being TRBD1 or TRBD2 (6 bases each). V lost 9 bases and J 3 bases, leaving 11 bases between the germline ends. Germline V lookup: CDR1 LNHDA, CDR2 SQIVND (reference sequence). The CDR3 runs 13 residues.

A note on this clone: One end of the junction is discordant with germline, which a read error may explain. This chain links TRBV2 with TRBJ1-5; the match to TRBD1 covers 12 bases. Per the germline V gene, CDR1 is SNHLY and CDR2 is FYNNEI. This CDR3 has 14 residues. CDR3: CASTGTGGESAPAF. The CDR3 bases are TGTGCCAGCACCGGGACAGGGGGCGAATCAGCCCCAGCATTT.

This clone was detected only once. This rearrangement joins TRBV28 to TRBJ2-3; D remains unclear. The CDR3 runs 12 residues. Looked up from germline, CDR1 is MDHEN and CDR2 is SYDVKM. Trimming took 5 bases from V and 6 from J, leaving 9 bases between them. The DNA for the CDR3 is TGTGCCAGCAGTCCCCCGGTCGATACGCAGTATTTT. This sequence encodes CASSPPVDTQYF.

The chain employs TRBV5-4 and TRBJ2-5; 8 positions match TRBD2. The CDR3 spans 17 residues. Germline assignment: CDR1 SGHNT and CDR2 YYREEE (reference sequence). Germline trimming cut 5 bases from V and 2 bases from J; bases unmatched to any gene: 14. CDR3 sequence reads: CASSQGRKTSAQETQYF. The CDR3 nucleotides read TGTGCCAGCAGTCAGGGGAGGAAGACTAGCGCTCAAGAGACCCAGTACTTC.

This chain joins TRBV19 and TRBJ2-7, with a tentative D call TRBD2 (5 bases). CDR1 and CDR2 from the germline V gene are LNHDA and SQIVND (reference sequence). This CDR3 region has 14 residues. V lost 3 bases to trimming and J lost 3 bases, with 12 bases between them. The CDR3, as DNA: TGTGCCAGTAGTATCCGGGATAGAGGCTACGAGCAGTACTTC. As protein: CASSIRDRGYEQYF. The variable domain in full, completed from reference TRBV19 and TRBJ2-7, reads DGGITQSPKYLFRKEGQNVTLSCEQNLNHDAMYWYRQDPGQGLRLIYYSQIVNDFQKGDIAEGYSVSREKKESFPLTVTSAQKNPTAFYLCASSIRDRGYEQYFGPGTRLTVT.

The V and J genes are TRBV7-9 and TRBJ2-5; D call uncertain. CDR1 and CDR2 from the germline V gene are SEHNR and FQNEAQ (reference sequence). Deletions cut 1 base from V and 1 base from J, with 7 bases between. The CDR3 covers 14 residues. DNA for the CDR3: TGTGCCAGCAGCTTAGAATGGAGCCAAGAGACCCAGTACTTC. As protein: CASSLEWSQETQYF.

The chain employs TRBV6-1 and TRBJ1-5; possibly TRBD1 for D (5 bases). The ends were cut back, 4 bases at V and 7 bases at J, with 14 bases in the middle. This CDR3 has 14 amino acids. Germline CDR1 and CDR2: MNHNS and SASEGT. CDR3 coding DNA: TGTGCCAGCAGTGTTGGCAGGGCGGTCCAGCCCCAGCATTTT. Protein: CASSVGRAVQPQHF.

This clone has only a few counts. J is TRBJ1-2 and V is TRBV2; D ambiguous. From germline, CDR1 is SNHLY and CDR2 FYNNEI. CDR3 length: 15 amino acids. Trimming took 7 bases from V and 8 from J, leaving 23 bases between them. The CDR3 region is CASTEDKDRLRGYTF. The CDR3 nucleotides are TGTGCCAGCACCGAAGATAAGGACCGCTTAAGAGGCTACACCTTC.

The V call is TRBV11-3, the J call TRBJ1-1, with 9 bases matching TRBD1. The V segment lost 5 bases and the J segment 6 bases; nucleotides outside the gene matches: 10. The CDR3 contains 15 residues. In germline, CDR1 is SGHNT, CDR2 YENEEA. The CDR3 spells CASSARDRVYAEAFF. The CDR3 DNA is TGTGCCAGCAGCGCCAGGGACAGGGTCTACGCTGAAGCTTTCTTT.

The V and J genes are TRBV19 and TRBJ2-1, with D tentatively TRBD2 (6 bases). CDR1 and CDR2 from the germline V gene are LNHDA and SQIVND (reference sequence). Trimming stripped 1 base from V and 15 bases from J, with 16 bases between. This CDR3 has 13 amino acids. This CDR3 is CASSIGIGTQVFF. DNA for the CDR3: TGTGCCAGTAGTATAGGGATTGGGACTCAAGTGTTCTTC.

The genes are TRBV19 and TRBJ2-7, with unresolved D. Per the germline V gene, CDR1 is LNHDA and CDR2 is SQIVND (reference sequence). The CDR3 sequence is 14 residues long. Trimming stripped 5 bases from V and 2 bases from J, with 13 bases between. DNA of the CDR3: TGTGCCAGTAGTCCGAGATCCAGGCCCTACGAGCAGTACTTC. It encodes CASSPRSRPYEQYF.

The CDR3, as DNA: TGTGCCAGCAGCGGCCGGGACAGGGGCGGTAACGCTGAAGCTTTCTTT. Translating it yields CASSGRDRGGNAEAFF. The chain uses TRBV7-9 and TRBJ1-1; 10 bases match TRBD1. V shed 5 bases, J shed 6 bases, and the junction held 12 bases outside the gene matches. This CDR3 has 16 residues. From germline, CDR1 is SEHNR and CDR2 FQNEAQ (reference sequence).

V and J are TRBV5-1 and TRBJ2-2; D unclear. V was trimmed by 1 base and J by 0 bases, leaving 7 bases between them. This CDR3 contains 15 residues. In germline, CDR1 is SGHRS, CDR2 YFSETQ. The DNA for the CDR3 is TGCGCCAGCAGCTTGCAACCGTCGAACACCGGGGAGCTGTTTTTT. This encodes CASSLQPSNTGELFF.

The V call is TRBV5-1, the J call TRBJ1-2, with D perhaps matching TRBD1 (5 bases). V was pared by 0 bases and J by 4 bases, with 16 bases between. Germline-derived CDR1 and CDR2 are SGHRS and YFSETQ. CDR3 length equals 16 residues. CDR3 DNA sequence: TGCGCCAGCAGCTTGGGGACACCTATAACTCCCTATGGCTACACCTTC. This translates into CASSLGTPITPYGYTF.

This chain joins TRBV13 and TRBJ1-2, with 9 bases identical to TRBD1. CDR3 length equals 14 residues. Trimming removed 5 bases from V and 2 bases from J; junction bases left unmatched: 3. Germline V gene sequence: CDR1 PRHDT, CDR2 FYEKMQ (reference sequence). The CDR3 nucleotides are TGTGCCAGCAGCCCTGGGACAGGGAACTATGGCTACACCTTC. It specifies CASSPGTGNYGYTF.

The DNA for the CDR3 is TGTGCCAGCAGTTTGTTTGGGACTGAAGCTTTCTTT. Its translation is CASSLFGTEAFF. This chain links TRBV28 with TRBJ1-1; D unclear. Deletions cut 3 bases from V and 5 bases from J, with 7 bases between. CDR3 length: 12 amino acids. Germline V CDR1 and CDR2: MDHEN, SYDVKM.

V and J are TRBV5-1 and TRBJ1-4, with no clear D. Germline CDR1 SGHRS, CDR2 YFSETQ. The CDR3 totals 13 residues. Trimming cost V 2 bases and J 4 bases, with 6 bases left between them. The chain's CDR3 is CASSLRVNEKLFF. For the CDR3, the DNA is TGCGCCAGCAGCTTACGAGTTAATGAAAAACTGTTTTTT.

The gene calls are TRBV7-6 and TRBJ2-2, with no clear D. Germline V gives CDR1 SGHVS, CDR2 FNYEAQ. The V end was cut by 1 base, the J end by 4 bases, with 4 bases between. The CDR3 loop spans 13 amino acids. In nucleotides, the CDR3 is TGTGCCAGCAGCTTAGAGGGCACCGGGGAGCTGTTTTTT. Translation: CASSLEGTGELFF. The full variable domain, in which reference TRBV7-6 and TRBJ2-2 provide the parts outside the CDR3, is GAGVSQSPRYKVTKRGQDVALRCDPISGHVSLYWYRQALGQGPEFLTYFNYEAQQDKSGLPNDRFSAERPEGSISTLTIQRTEQRDSAMYRCASSLEGTGELFFGEGSRLTVL.

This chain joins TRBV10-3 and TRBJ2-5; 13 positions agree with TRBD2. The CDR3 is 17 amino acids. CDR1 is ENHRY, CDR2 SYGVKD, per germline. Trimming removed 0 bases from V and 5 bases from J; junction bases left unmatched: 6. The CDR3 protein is CAISESGLAGDRETQYF. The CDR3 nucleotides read TGTGCCATCAGTGAGTCCGGACTAGCGGGAGATCGGGAGACCCAGTACTTC.

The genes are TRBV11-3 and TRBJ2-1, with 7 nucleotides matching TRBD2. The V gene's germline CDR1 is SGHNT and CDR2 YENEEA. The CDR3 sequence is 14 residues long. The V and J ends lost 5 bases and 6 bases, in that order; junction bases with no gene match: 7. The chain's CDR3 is CASSRMRGSNEQFF. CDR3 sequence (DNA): TGTGCCAGCAGCCGTATGCGCGGGAGCAATGAGCAGTTCTTC.

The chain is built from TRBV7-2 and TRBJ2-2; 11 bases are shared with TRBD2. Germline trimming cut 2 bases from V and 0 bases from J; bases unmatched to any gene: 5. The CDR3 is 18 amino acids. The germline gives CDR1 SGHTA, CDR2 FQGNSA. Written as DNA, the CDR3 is TGTGCCAGCAGCTTATCAGGTAGCGGGAGGGCGAACACCGGGGAGCTGTTTTTT. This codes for CASSLSGSGRANTGELFF.

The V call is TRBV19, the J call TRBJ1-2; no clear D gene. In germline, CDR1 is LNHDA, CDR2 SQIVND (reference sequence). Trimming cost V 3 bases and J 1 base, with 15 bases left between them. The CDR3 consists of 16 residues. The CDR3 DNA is TGTGCCAGTAGTATTTTGCAAAGCAACATTAACTATGGCTACACCTTC. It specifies CASSILQSNINYGYTF.

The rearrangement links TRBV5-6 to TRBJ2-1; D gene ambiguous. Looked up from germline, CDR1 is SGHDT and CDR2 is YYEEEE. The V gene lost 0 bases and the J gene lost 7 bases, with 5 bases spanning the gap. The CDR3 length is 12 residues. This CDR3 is CASSLEWNEQFF. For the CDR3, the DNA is TGTGCCAGCAGCTTGGAGTGGAATGAGCAGTTCTTC.

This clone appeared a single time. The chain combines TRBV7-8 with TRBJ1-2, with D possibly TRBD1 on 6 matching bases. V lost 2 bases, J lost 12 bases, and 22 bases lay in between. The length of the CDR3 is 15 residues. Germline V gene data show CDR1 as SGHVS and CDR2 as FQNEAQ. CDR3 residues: CASSLRSGGPEGHTF. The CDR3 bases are TGTGCCAGCAGCTTACGGTCCGGGGGGCCAGAAGGCCACACCTTC.

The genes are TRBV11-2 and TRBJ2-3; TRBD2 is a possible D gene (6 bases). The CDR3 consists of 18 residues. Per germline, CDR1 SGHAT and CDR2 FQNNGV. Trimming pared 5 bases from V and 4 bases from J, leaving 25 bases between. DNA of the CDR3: TGTGCCAGCAGCCCCTCATTCACGGAGGGCCGTCGGGCAGATACGCAGTATTTT. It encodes CASSPSFTEGRRADTQYF.